This TCR beta chain was identified during a study of brain metastases from non-small cell lung cancer. This table comes from immunoSEQ multiplex PCR, and its TCRdb copy is limited to in-frame clones, with some not included. Counted here are 2,500 to 4,000 clones, around 88% occurring once; the ten biggest clones make up around 7%. Findings and caveats of the study: Metastases had sparse T cells but largely shared repertoires with primaries. T-cell clones appeared expanded in around 61% of brain metastases relative to matched primary tumors. Brain metastases had lower T-cell infiltration than primary tumors.

Note on this clone: Its antigen is not known.

This TCR derives from a donor at least 40 years old with non-small cell lung cancer. The sequenced material came from primary lung tumor tissue.

In DNA form, the CDR3 reads TGCGCCAGCAGCCAAGTCACGCCCCTGAACACCGGGGAGCTGTTTTTT. It is translated as CASSQVTPLNTGELFF. The chain combines TRBV4-3 with TRBJ2-2; no reliable D call. Trimming removed 1 base at V and 1 base at J, with 10 bases between. The CDR3 length is 16 residues. In germline, CDR1 is LGHNA, CDR2 YSLEER.